The 32 T cell receptor beta chains given below trace back to one sample, sequenced in a study of blood T cell repertoires in COVID-19. Assay: immunoSEQ multiplex PCR; the TCRdb copy retains only in-frame clones and omits some. Among roughly 95,000 clones, about 90% were seen once, and the ten largest hold 3% to 4%. Sequenced sample: peripheral blood. These receptors all come from a woman in her forties or fifties in a cohort sampled during active COVID-19.

This clone was picked up one time. Other nucleotide sequences from this sample produce the same CDR3. CDR3 sequence: CASSPGRSGNYNEQFF. In DNA form, the CDR3 reads TGTGCCAGTAGTCCGGGCCGAAGCGGGAACTACAATGAGCAGTTCTTC. The rearrangement links TRBV19 to TRBJ2-1; 7 bases map to TRBD2. This CDR3 has 16 residues. Trimming took 5 bases from V and 3 from J; bases not matched to a gene: 10. Germline-derived CDR1 and CDR2 are LNHDA and SQIVND (reference sequence).

DNA for the CDR3: TGTGCCAGCAGCCAAGAGGTGGCTAGCGGGACGAACAATGAGCAGTTCTTC. It encodes CASSQEVASGTNNEQFF. V usage is TRBV3-1 (or the pseudogene TRBV3-2) and J usage is TRBJ2-1, with TRBD2 matching 9 bases. Germline CDR1 LGHDT, CDR2 YNNKEL (reference sequence). The CDR3 loop spans 17 amino acids. The J segment lost 5 bases and the V segment lost 0 bases, leaving 8 bases of the junction unmatched.

The chain carries TRBV5-5 and TRBJ1-4; 8 bases map to TRBD1. Germline V lookup: CDR1 SGHKS, CDR2 YYEKEE (reference sequence). The ends lost 0 bases at V and 6 bases at J; junction bases unmatched: 1. This CDR3 is 14 amino acids long. The CDR3 DNA reads as TGTGCCAGCAGCTTGGGGACAGGGTATGAAAAACTGTTTTTT. It specifies CASSLGTGYEKLFF.

The chain couples TRBV2 to TRBJ2-5; 7 bases fit TRBD2. Germline V gene lookup returns CDR1 SNHLY and CDR2 FYNNEI. This CDR3 is 11 amino acids long. V shed 11 bases and J 6 bases; nucleotides not matched to a gene: 6. CDR3 protein: CAGGEGQTQYF. As DNA, the CDR3 is TGTGCCGGGGGGGAGGGACAGACCCAGTACTTC. The whole variable domain, filled in from reference TRBV2 and TRBJ2-5, reads EPEVTQTPSHQVTQMGQEVILRCVPISNHLYFYWYRQILGQKVEFLVSFYNNEISEKSEIFDDQFSVERPDGSNFTLKIRSTKLEDSAMYFCAGGEGQTQYFGPGTRLLVL.

The rearrangement uses TRBV5-6 and TRBJ1-1, with 11 positions matching TRBD1. This CDR3 is 15 amino acids long. Looked up from germline, CDR1 is SGHDT and CDR2 is YYEEEE. V was pared by 4 bases and J by 4 bases, with 6 bases of the junction left unmatched. The CDR3 reads CASSPRDRGFTEAFF. The CDR3 nucleotides read TGTGCCAGCAGCCCCCGGGACAGGGGGTTCACTGAAGCTTTCTTT. The entire variable domain, with the rest obtained from reference TRBV5-6 and TRBJ1-1, is as follows: DAGVTQSPTHLIKTRGQQVTLRCSPKSGHDTVSWYQQALGQGPQFIFQYYEEEERQRGNFPDRFSGHQFPNYSSELNVNALLLGDSALYLCASSPRDRGFTEAFFGQGTRLTVV.

The sample holds one count of this clone. The chain has TRBV27 and TRBJ2-1, with 7 bases matching TRBD2. The CDR3 is made up of 15 amino acids. The V gene's germline CDR1 is MNHEY and CDR2 SMNVEV (reference sequence). J was trimmed by 2 bases and V by 7 bases; bases with no gene match: 8. CDR3 coding DNA: TGTGCCAGCAAATCGAGCGGGGCGGCCTACAATGAGCAGTTCTTC. Protein product: CASKSSGAAYNEQFF.

DNA of the CDR3: TGCGCCAGCAGTGAGGACTTGGATGAGCAGTTCTTC. Translation: CASSEDLDEQFF. V is TRBV10-1 and J is TRBJ2-1; D is unresolved. The CDR3 is 12 amino acids. With 2 bases removed from V and 8 bases from J, the gap between germline ends came to 7 bases. The V gene's germline CDR1 is WNHNN and CDR2 SYGVQD (reference sequence).

The V and J genes are TRBV24-1 and TRBJ1-2; TRBD1 agrees at 10 bases. This CDR3 is built from 15 residues. J was trimmed by 6 bases and V by 0 bases; bases with no gene match: 3. Germline CDR1 reads KGHDR; CDR2 reads SFDVKD. The CDR3: CATSDLQGTGDGYTF. The CDR3 DNA reads as TGTGCCACCAGTGATTTGCAAGGGACAGGGGATGGCTACACCTTC.

V and J are TRBV5-1 and TRBJ2-5; 8 positions agree with TRBD2. The CDR3 totals 16 residues. The V segment lost 0 bases and the J segment 2 bases; nucleotides outside the gene matches: 6. From germline, CDR1 is SGHRS and CDR2 YFSETQ. CDR3 coding DNA: TGCGCCAGCAGCTTGGCCGGGGGGGACTTACAAGAGACCCAGTACTTC. It translates to CASSLAGGDLQETQYF.

The chain is built from TRBV2 and TRBJ1-1; unclear D gene. Germline V gives CDR1 SNHLY, CDR2 FYNNEI. The V and J ends lost 8 bases and 7 bases respectively, with 14 bases between them. The CDR3 is 12 amino acids. CDR3 sequence: CASGRDGDEAFF. CDR3 DNA: TGTGCCAGCGGCCGCGACGGGGATGAAGCTTTCTTT.

The chain joins TRBV6-5 to TRBJ1-2, with D possibly being TRBD1 (6 bases). CDR3 size: 14 residues. V shed 7 bases and J shed 0 bases, with 12 bases lying between them. Germline-derived CDR1 and CDR2 are MNHEY and SVGAGI. Here the CDR3 DNA reads TGTGCCAGCATCAGGGGTGACTCTAACTATGGCTACACCTTC. It specifies CASIRGDSNYGYTF.

V and J are TRBV19 and TRBJ2-4; TRBD1 matches 7 bases. Per the germline V gene, CDR1 is LNHDA and CDR2 is SQIVND (reference sequence). The V segment lost 6 bases and the J segment 3 bases; nucleotides outside the gene matches: 11. The CDR3 covers 16 residues. CDR3: CASRDVPTGVKNIQYF. As DNA, the CDR3 is TGTGCCAGTAGAGACGTGCCCACAGGGGTCAAAAACATTCAGTACTTC.

The chain has TRBV6-5 and TRBJ2-1, with TRBD1 matching 11 bases. This CDR3 is 15 amino acids long. V dropped 5 bases and J dropped 7; count of bases not matched to a gene: 7. The germline CDR1 and CDR2 sequences are MNHEY and SVGAGI. This CDR3 is CASSNYGTGGNEQFF. The CDR3 DNA sequence: TGTGCCAGCAGTAATTACGGGACAGGGGGGAATGAGCAGTTCTTC.

The chain combines TRBV5-1 with TRBJ2-6, with D maybe TRBD2 (5 bases). V was shortened by 4 bases and J by 2 bases, with 10 bases between the two germline ends. Germline lookup yields CDR1 SGHRS and CDR2 YFSETQ. This CDR3 contains 15 residues. CDR3 protein: CASSRDGAGANVLTF. In DNA, the CDR3 is TGCGCCAGCAGCCGGGATGGGGCTGGGGCCAACGTCCTGACTTTC.

The V gene is TRBV2, the J gene TRBJ1-5, with 11 bases fitting TRBD1. CDR3 length: 17 residues. Germline-derived CDR1 and CDR2 are SNHLY and FYNNEI. J was trimmed by 11 bases and V by 6 bases; bases with no gene match: 18. CDR3 DNA: TGTGCCAGCAGAGCGGACAGGGGGCGAGACCCGTTGGGGTCCCAGCATTTT. Protein product: CASRADRGRDPLGSQHF.

The chain joins TRBV28 to TRBJ2-5; 9 bases are a match to TRBD1. Unmatched junction bases numbered 10, after V lost 1 base and J lost 1 base. The CDR3 extends over 18 amino acids. Germline assignment: CDR1 MDHEN and CDR2 SYDVKM. CDR3 residues: CASSLFSGQGSVQETQYF. As DNA, the CDR3 is TGTGCCAGCAGTTTATTCAGTGGACAGGGGTCGGTCCAAGAGACCCAGTACTTC.

The chain combines TRBV27 with TRBJ2-7, with D perhaps TRBD2 (6 bases). Per the germline V gene, CDR1 is MNHEY and CDR2 is SMNVEV (reference sequence). V was cut by 5 bases and J by 3 bases, with 11 bases left in between. This CDR3 contains 13 residues. CDR3 protein: CASSPGLFYEQYF. Here the CDR3 DNA reads TGTGCCAGCAGTCCGGGACTTTTCTACGAGCAGTACTTC.

This clone was observed a single time. The genes are TRBV5-4 and TRBJ2-7, with 8 nucleotides matching TRBD1. Looked up from germline, CDR1 is SGHNT and CDR2 is YYREEE (reference sequence). Trimming took 3 bases from V and 9 from J; bases not matched to a gene: 8. The CDR3 consists of 13 residues. CDR3 amino acids: CASSSDRVRGQYF. The CDR3 nucleotides are TGTGCCAGCAGCTCGGACAGGGTCAGGGGGCAGTACTTC.

This clone was detected only once. V is TRBV5-4 and J is TRBJ2-5, with a possible D match to TRBD2 (6 bases). Germline loops: CDR1 SGHNT, CDR2 YYREEE (reference sequence). The V gene lost 4 bases and the J gene lost 6 bases, with 25 bases spanning the gap. The CDR3 is 17 amino acids. This chain's CDR3 is CASSSFDDSRGRQTQYF. CDR3 DNA: TGTGCCAGCAGCAGCTTCGATGATTCGCGGGGACGACAGACCCAGTACTTC. Based on the CDR3 plus reference TRBV5-4 and TRBJ2-5, the full variable domain is ETGVTQSPTHLIKTRGQQVTLRCSSQSGHNTVSWYQQALGQGPQFIFQYYREEENGRGNFPPRFSGLQFPNYSSELNVNALELDDSALYLCASSSFDDSRGRQTQYFGPGTRLLVL.

This clone was observed a handful of times. This chain connects TRBV2 to TRBJ1-6, with 9 bases lining up with TRBD1. The CDR3 totals 15 residues. The germline gives CDR1 SNHLY, CDR2 FYNNEI. V shed 4 bases, J shed 8 bases, and the junction held 6 bases outside the gene matches. The DNA of the CDR3 is TGTGCCAGCAGTGTACAGGGGGCTGTCGATTCACCCCTCCACTTT. Amino acid sequence: CASSVQGAVDSPLHF.

V is TRBV27 and J is TRBJ1-2, with D perhaps matching TRBD1 (6 bases). The V end was cut by 4 bases, the J end by 4 bases, with 16 bases between. The CDR3 runs to 15 residues. From germline, CDR1 is MNHEY and CDR2 SMNVEV (reference sequence). This CDR3 is CASSYSQGTGYGYTF. The DNA for the CDR3 is TGTGCCAGCAGTTACTCTCAGGGGACGGGCTATGGCTACACCTTC.

This sequence joins TRBV6-5 and TRBJ2-7, with D perhaps TRBD1 (6 bases). Germline V CDR1 and CDR2: MNHEY, SVGAGI. Trimming pared 2 bases from V and 2 bases from J, leaving 10 bases between. This CDR3 is 14 amino acids long. The CDR3 bases are TGTGCCAGCAGTTACGCCCGACAGGCCTACGAGCAGTACTTC. This codes for CASSYARQAYEQYF.

This chain uses TRBV7-9 with TRBJ2-1; 7 positions agree with TRBD1. The CDR3 contains 14 residues. Germline V gives CDR1 SEHNR, CDR2 FQNEAQ (reference sequence). V shed 5 bases, J shed 3 bases, and the junction held 4 bases outside the gene matches. The CDR3 region is CASSRGQDYNEQFF. DNA for the CDR3: TGTGCCAGCAGCCGCGGACAGGACTACAATGAGCAGTTCTTC.

The chain employs TRBV5-6 and TRBJ1-4, with 7 bases identical to TRBD1. The ends lost 4 bases at V and 8 bases at J; junction bases unmatched: 11. Germline values: CDR1 SGHDT, CDR2 YYEEEE. The CDR3 has 15 residues. CDR3 nucleotide sequence: TGTGCCAGCAGCCACAACAGGGGAGGAGGGGAAAAACTGTTTTTT. Translating gives CASSHNRGGGEKLFF.

This clone was recorded once. CDR3 nucleotides: TGTGCCAGCAGCCCTAATCCAGGGAACACTGAAGCTTTCTTT. Amino acid sequence: CASSPNPGNTEAFF. The V and J genes are TRBV7-2 and TRBJ1-1; D gene uncertain. Germline V gene data show CDR1 as SGHTA and CDR2 as FQGNSA. CDR3 size: 14 residues. V shed 5 bases and J shed 1 base, with 11 bases lying between them. Together with reference TRBV7-2 and TRBJ1-1, the CDR3 gives the full variable domain: GAGVSQSPSNKVTEKGKDVELRCDPISGHTALYWYRQSLGQGLEFLIYFQGNSAPDKSGLPSDRFSAERTGGSVSTLTIQRTQQEDSAVYLCASSPNPGNTEAFFGQGTRLTVV.

The V gene is TRBV29-1, the J gene TRBJ2-1; TRBD1 agrees at 7 bases. Germline V gene sequence: CDR1 SQVTM, CDR2 ANQGSEA. The length of the CDR3 is 15 residues. With V trimmed by 5 bases and J by 0 bases, 7 bases remained unmatched. The CDR3 nucleotides are TGCAGCGTTTCCCCCGGGACAGTCTCCTACAATGAGCAGTTCTTC. It specifies CSVSPGTVSYNEQFF.

The chain employs TRBV15 and TRBJ2-1, with unresolved D. Trimming cost V 0 bases and J 9 bases, with 6 bases left between them. The CDR3 runs to 12 residues. Per germline, CDR1 LNHNV and CDR2 YYDKDF (reference sequence). DNA for the CDR3: TGTGCCACCAGCAGAGATTTTATTGAGCAGTTCTTC. Amino acid sequence: CATSRDFIEQFF.

This CDR3 reads CASSYTGTGFYEQYF. The DNA for the CDR3 is TGTGCCAGCAGTTACACCGGGACAGGATTTTACGAGCAGTACTTC. The chain employs TRBV6-5 and TRBJ2-7; 8 bases are a match to TRBD1. The length of the CDR3 is 15 residues. V lost 2 bases to trimming and J lost 4 bases; unmatched junction nucleotides: 7. Germline CDR1 reads MNHEY; CDR2 reads SVGAGI.

The gene calls are TRBV7-8 and TRBJ2-5; the match to TRBD1 covers 8 bases. The CDR3 length is 15 residues. Losses at the gene ends were 5 bases for V and 4 bases for J; bases not matched to a gene: 9. Germline CDR1 reads SGHVS; CDR2 reads FQNEAQ. CDR3 residues: CASSNDRGLTETQYF. CDR3 nucleotide sequence: TGTGCCAGCAGCAACGACAGGGGATTAACAGAGACCCAGTACTTC.

This clone was observed once. The chain combines TRBV18 with TRBJ1-1; D remains ambiguous. The V end was cut by 3 bases, the J end by 0 bases, with 11 bases between. The germline CDR1 and CDR2 sequences are KGHSH and LQKENI. The CDR3 totals 15 residues. The CDR3 DNA reads TGTGCCAGCTCACCCCTAACAGTCATGAACACTGAAGCTTTCTTT. This translates into CASSPLTVMNTEAFF.

V gene TRBV7-3 combines with J gene TRBJ2-3; possibly TRBD2 for D (6 bases). The CDR3 runs 15 residues. V was shortened by 2 bases and J by 1 base, with 10 bases between the two germline ends. The germline CDR1 and CDR2 sequences are SGHTA and FQGTGA. The CDR3 bases are TGTGCCAGCAGCTTAGGAGGGGAAGGCACAGATACGCAGTATTTT. It yields the protein CASSLGGEGTDTQYF.

This clone is judged medium-sized. The rearrangement links TRBV28 to TRBJ2-7; possibly TRBD1 for D (6 bases). The V gene lost 11 bases and the J gene lost 3 bases, with 17 bases spanning the gap. Germline loops: CDR1 MDHEN, CDR2 SYDVKM. CDR3 length: 13 amino acids. This chain's CDR3 is CASKWYRDYEQYF. The DNA of the CDR3 is TGTGCCTCGAAATGGTACAGGGACTACGAGCAGTACTTC.